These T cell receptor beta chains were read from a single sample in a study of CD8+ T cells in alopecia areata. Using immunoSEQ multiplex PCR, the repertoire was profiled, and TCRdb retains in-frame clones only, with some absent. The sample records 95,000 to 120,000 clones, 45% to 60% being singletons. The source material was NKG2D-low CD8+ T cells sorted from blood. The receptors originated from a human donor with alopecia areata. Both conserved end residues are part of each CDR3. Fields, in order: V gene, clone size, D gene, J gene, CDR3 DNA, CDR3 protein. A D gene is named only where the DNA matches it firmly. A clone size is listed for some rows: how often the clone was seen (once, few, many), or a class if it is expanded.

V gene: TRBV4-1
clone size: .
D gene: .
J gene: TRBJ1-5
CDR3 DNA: TGCGCCAGCAGCCAAGGAGGGGTCCCTAATCAGCCCCAGCATTTT
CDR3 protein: CASSQGGVPNQPQHF

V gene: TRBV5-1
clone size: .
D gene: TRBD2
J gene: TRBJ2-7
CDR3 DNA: TGCGCCAGCAGCTTTGATAGCGGGAGGGCCCTCGAGCAGTACTTC
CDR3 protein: CASSFDSGRALEQYF

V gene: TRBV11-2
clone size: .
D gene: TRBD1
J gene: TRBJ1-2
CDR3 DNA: TGTGCCATATACGTCCGGGACAGGGTTACACTCTATGGCTACACCTTC
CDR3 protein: CAIYVRDRVTLYGYTF

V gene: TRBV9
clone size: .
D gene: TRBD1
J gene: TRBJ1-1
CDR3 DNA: TGTGCCAGCAGCCCCGGGACAGGGACAAACATGAACACTGAAGCTTTCTTT
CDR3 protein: CASSPGTGTNMNTEAFF

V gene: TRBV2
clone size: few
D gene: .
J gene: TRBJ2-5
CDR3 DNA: TGTGCCAGCAGCTTACCTGGCTGGGAGACCCAGTACTTC
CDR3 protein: CASSLPGWETQYF

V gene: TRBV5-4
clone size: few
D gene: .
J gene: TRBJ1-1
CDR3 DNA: TGTGCCAGCAGCTTGGGTGGGGTGCGTGAAGCTTTCTTT
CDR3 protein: CASSLGGVREAFF

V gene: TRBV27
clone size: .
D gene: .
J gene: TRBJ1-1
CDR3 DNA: TGTGCCAGCATAGGAGAGAACACTGAAGCTTTCTTT
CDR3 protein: CASIGENTEAFF

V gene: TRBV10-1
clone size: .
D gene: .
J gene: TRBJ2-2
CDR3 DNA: TGCGCCAGCAGCGAGAAAGCCACCGGGGAGCTGTTTTTT
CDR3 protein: CASSEKATGELFF

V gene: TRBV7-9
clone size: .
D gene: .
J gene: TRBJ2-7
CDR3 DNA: TGTGCCAGCAGCTCCCAATTGGGCTACTACGAGCAGTACTTC
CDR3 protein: CASSSQLGYYEQYF

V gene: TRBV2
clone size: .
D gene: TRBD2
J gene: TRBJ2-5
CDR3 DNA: TGTGCCAGCTTCGGGTTCATTAGCGGGAGGGCTCAAGAGACCCAGTACTTC
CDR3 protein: CASFGFISGRAQETQYF

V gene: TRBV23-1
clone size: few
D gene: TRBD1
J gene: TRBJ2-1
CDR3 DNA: TGCGCCAGCAGTCAATTGGGTATGACAGGGGGCTCCTACAATGAGCAGTTCTTC
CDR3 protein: CASSQLGMTGGSYNEQFF

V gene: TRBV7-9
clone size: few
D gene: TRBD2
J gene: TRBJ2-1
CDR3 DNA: TGTGCCAGCAGCTCCACTAGCGGGAGGGCGAGGAGCTACAATGAGCAGTTCTTC
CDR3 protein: CASSSTSGRARSYNEQFF

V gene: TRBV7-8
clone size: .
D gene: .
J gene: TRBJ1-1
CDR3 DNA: TGTGCCAGCAGCTCCCTCGGGGGTTCCACTGAAGCTTTCTTT
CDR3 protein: CASSSLGGSTEAFF

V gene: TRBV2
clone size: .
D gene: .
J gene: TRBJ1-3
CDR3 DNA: TGTGCCAGCAATAGAGGACATACTGGAAACACCATATATTTT
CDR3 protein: CASNRGHTGNTIYF

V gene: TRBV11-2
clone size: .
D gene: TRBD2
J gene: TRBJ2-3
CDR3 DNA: TGTGCCAGCAGCTTGAGCGGGAGTACAGATACGCAGTATTTT
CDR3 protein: CASSLSGSTDTQYF

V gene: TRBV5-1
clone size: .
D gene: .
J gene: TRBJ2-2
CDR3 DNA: TGCGCCAGCAGAAAAGGGTATCCCGGGGAGCTGTTTTTT
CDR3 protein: CASRKGYPGELFF

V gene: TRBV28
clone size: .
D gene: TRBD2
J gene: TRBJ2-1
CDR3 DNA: TGTGCCAGCAGTTTCTCCCTAGCGGGTTACAATGAGCAGTTCTTC
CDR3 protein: CASSFSLAGYNEQFF

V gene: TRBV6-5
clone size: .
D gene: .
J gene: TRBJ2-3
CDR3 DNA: TGTGCCAGCAGTTACCGCCCATTTAGCACAGATACGCAGTATTTT
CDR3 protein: CASSYRPFSTDTQYF

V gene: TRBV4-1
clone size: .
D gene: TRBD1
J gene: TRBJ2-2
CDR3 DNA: TGCGCCAGCAGCCAACTTAGGACAGGGCGATACGAGAACACCGGGGAGCTGTTTTTT
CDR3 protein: CASSQLRTGRYENTGELFF

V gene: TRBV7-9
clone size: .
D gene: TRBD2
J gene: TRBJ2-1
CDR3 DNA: TGTGCCAGCAGCTGGTCTAGCGGGATGCTCGAGCAGTTCTTC
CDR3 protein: CASSWSSGMLEQFF

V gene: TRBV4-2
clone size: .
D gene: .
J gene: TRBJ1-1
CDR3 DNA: TGTGCCAGCAGCCACCCAGCAACTGAAGCTTTCTTT
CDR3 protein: CASSHPATEAFF

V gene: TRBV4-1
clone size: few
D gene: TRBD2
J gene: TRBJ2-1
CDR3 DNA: TGCGCCAGCAGCCAAGTAGGCGGGAGGGAGGGCAATGAGCAGTTCTTC
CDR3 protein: CASSQVGGREGNEQFF

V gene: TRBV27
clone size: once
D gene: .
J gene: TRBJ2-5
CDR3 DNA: TGTGCCAGCAGTCCCCGACTAACCCAAGAGACCCAGTACTTC
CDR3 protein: CASSPRLTQETQYF

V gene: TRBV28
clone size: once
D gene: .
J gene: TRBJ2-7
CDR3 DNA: TGTGCCAGCAGGGACTTCTCCTACGAGCAGTACTTC
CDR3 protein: CASRDFSYEQYF

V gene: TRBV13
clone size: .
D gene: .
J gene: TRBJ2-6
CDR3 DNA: TGTGCCAGCAGCGGGGGGACTGCCTCTGGGGCCAACGTCCTGACTTTC
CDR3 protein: CASSGGTASGANVLTF

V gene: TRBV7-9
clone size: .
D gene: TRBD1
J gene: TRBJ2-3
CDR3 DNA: TGTGCCAGCAGCCCCGTAGGGGGCTCCACAGATACGCAGTATTTT
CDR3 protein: CASSPVGGSTDTQYF

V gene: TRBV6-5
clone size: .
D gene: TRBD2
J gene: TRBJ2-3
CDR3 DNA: TGTGCCAGCAGCCTTCCCGGGGGGGGAGATACGCAGTATTTT
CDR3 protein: CASSLPGGGDTQYF

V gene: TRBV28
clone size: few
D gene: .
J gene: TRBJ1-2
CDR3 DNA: TGTGCCAGCAGTTTCCCAGGGGACTATGGCTACACCTTC
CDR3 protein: CASSFPGDYGYTF

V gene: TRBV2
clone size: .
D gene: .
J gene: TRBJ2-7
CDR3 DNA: TGTGCCAGCAGTGAGGGTGCGGCCTACGAGCAGTACTTC
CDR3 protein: CASSEGAAYEQYF

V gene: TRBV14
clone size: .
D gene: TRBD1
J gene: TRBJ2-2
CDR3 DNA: TGTGCCAGCAGCCGAGGACAGGGATTCGGGGAGCTGTTTTTT
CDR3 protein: CASSRGQGFGELFF

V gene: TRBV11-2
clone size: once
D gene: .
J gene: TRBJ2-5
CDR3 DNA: TGTGCCAGCAGCTTAGATCCAGGATACCAAGAGACCCAGTACTTC
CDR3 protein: CASSLDPGYQETQYF

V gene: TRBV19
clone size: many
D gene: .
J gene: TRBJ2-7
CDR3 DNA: TGTGCCAGTAGTATGGGTAGTAACGAGCAGTACTTC
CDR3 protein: CASSMGSNEQYF

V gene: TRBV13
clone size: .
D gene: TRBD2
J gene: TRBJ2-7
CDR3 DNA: TGTGCCAGCAGCCTCTCCCCCGGGACTAGCCCCCCCTACGAGCAGTACTTC
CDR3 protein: CASSLSPGTSPPYEQYF

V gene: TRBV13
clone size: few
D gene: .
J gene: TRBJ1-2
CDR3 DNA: TGTGCCAGCAGCTCACTGACACGTGGACCTGGCTACACCTTC
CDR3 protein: CASSSLTRGPGYTF

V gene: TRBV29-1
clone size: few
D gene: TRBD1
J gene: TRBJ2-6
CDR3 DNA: TGCAGCGTTTGGACAGGGGACATCTCCAGCGGGGCCAACGTCCTGACTTTC
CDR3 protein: CSVWTGDISSGANVLTF

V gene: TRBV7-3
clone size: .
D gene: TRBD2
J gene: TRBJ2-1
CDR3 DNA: TGTGCCAGCAGTTCCGTTGGGGTGGGGAGGGCCGGTTGGAATGAGCAGTTCTTC
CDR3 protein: CASSSVGVGRAGWNEQFF

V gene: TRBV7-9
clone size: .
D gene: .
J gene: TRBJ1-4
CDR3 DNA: TGTGCCAGCAGCTCGCGCGTGGACAGTTCTTTTTTGCATGAAAAACTGTTTTTT
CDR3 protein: CASSSRVDSSFLHEKLFF

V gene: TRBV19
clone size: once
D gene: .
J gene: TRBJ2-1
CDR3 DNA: TGTGCCAGTAGTCTCCGACAGAACAATGAGCAGTTCTTC
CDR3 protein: CASSLRQNNEQFF

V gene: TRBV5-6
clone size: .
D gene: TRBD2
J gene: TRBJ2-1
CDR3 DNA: TGTGCCAGCAGCTCCGGGACTAGCGGACCCTACAATGAGCAGTTCTTC
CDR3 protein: CASSSGTSGPYNEQFF

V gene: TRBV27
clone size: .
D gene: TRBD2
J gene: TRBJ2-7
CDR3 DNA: TGTGCCAGCAGTTTAGTAGGGAGGGTCGACGAGCAGTACTTC
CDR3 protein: CASSLVGRVDEQYF

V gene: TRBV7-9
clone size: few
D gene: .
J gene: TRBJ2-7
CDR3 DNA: TGTGCCAGCAGGTCTCGGTCGGACGAGCAGTACTTC
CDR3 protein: CASRSRSDEQYF

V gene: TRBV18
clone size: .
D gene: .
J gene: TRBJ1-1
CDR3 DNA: TGTGCCAGCTCCGGGGGGGGCACTGAAGCTTTCTTT
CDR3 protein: CASSGGGTEAFF

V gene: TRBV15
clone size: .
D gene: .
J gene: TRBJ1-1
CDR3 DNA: TGTGCCACCAGCAGCAGCAGGGCGCCGAACACTGAAGCTTTCTTT
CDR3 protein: CATSSSRAPNTEAFF

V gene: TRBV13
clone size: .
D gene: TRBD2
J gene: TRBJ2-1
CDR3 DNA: TGTGCCAGCAACGCGGGGGGGACCTACAATGAGCAGTTCTTC
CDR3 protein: CASNAGGTYNEQFF

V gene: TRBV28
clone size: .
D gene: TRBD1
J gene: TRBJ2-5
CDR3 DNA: TGTGCCAGCAGTCTAGGACAGGTGGTGCAAGAGACCCAGTACTTC
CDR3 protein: CASSLGQVVQETQYF

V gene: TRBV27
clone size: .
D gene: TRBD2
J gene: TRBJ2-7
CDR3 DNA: TGTGCCAGCAGCCAGACTAGCGGGAGCTCTAGCGAGCAGTACTTC
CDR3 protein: CASSQTSGSSSEQYF

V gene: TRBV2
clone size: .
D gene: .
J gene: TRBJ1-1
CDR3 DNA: TGTGCCAGCATTTGGGACGAAGCTTTCTTT
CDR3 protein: CASIWDEAFF

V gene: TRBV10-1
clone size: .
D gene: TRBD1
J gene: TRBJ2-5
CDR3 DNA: TGCGCCAGCAGTGCACAGGGGGCAGAGACCCAGTACTTC
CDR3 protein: CASSAQGAETQYF

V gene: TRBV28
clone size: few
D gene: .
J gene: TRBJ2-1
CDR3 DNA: TGTGCCAGCAGTCCCACGGGGCAGGCGGTCTACAATGAGCAGTTCTTC
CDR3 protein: CASSPTGQAVYNEQFF

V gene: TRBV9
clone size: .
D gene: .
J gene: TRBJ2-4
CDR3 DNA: TGTGCCAGCAGCGCCCTAGGGGGTAGTGGAGACATTCAGTACTTC
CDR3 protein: CASSALGGSGDIQYF

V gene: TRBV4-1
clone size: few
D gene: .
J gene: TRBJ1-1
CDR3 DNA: TGCGCCAGCAGCCAAGATCGGGAGGGGCGAGCGATAACTTTCTTT
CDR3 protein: CASSQDREGRAITFF

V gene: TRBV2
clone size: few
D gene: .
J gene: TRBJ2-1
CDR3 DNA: TGTGCCAGCACCGGCGGGAAGAGCTCCTACAATGAGCAGTTCTTC
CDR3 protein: CASTGGKSSYNEQFF

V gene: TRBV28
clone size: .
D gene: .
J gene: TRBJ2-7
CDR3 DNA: TGTGCCAGCAGTTTGTCCACGGGAAAGTCATCATACGAGCAGTACTTC
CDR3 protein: CASSLSTGKSSYEQYF

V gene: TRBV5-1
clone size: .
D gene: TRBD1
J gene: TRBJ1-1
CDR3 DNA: TGCGCCAGCAGCGGGACAGGCACACTGAACACTGAAGCTTTCTTT
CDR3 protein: CASSGTGTLNTEAFF

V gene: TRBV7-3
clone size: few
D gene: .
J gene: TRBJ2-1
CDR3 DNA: TGTGCCAGCAGCTTAGGCCTAATCAATGAGCAGTTCTTC
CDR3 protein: CASSLGLINEQFF

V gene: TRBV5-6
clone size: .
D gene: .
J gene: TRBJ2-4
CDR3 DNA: TGTGCCAGCAGCTGGTGGTCGAGGGGGGCCAAAAACATTCAGTACTTC
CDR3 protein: CASSWWSRGAKNIQYF

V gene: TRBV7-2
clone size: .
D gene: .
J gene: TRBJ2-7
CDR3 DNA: TGTGCCAGCAGCTTAGCCATACCGGACTTC
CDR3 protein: CASSLAIPDF

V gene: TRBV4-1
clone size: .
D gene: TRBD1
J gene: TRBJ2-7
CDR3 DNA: TGCGCCAGCAGCCAGGCCATAGGACAGGGTGACGAGCAGTACTTC
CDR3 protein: CASSQAIGQGDEQYF

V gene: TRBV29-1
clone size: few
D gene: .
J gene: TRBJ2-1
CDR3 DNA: TGCAGCGCTTATCCCCCCGATCTAAGGGGGCAGTTCTTC
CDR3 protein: CSAYPPDLRGQFF